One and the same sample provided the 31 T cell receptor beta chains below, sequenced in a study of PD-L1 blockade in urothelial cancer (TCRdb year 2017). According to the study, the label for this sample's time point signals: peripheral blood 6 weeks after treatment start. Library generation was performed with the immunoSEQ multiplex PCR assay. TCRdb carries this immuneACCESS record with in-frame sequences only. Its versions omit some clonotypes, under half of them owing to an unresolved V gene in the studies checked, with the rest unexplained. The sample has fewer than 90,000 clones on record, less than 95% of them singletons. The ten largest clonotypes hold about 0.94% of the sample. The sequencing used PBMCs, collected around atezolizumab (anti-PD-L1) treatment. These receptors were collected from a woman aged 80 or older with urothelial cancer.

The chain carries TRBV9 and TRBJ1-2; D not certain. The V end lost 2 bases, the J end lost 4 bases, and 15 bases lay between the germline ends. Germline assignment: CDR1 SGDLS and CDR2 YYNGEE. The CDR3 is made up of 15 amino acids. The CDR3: CASSVRDPGTYGYTF. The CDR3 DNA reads TGTGCCAGCAGCGTTCGTGACCCAGGAACCTATGGCTACACCTTC. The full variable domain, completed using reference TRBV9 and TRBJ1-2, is DSGVTQTPKHLITATGQRVTLRCSPRSGDLSVYWYQQSLDQGLQFLIQYYNGEERAKGNILERFSAQQFPDLHSELNLSSLELGDSALYFCASSVRDPGTYGYTFGSGTRLTVV.

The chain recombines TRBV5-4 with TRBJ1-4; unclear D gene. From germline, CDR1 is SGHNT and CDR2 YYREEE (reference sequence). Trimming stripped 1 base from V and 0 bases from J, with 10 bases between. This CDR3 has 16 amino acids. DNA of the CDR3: TGTGCCAGCAGCTTGAGAACGGTTGCAACTAATGAAAAACTGTTTTTT. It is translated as CASSLRTVATNEKLFF.

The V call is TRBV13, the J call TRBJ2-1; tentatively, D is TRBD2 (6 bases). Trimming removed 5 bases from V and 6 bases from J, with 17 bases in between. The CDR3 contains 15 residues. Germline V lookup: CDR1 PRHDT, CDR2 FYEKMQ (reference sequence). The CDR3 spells CASSPREGGVNEQFF. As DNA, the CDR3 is TGTGCCAGCAGCCCCCGGGAAGGAGGGGTCAATGAGCAGTTCTTC.

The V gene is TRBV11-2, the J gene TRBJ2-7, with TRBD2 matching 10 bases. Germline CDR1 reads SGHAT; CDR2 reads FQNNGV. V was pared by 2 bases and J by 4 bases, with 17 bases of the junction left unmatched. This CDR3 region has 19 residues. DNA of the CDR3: TGTGCCAGCAGCTTATCAGGGGTACCTAGCGGGAGATCTATATACGAGCAGTACTTC. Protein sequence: CASSLSGVPSGRSIYEQYF. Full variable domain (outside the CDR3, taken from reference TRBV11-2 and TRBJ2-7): EAGVAQSPRYKIIEKRQSVAFWCNPISGHATLYWYQQILGQGPKLLIQFQNNGVVDDSQLPKDRFSAERLKGVDSTLKIQPAKLEDSAVYLCASSLSGVPSGRSIYEQYFGPGTRLTVT.

The chain's CDR3 is CATSSPVRGEQYF. The DNA of the CDR3 is TGTGCCACCAGCAGCCCCGTCCGCGGGGAGCAGTACTTC. This chain joins TRBV15 and TRBJ2-7; D may be TRBD2 (5 bases). V lost 3 bases, J lost 7 bases, and 13 bases lay in between. Germline-derived CDR1 and CDR2 are LNHNV and YYDKDF (reference sequence). The CDR3 is 13 residues long.

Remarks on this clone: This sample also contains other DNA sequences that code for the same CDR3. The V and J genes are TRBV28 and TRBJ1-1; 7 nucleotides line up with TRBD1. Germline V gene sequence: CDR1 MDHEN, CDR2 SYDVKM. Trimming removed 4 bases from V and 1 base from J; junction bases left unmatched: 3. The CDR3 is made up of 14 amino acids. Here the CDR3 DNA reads TGTGCCAGCAGTTCGGGACAGCCGAACACTGAAGCTTTCTTT. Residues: CASSSGQPNTEAFF.

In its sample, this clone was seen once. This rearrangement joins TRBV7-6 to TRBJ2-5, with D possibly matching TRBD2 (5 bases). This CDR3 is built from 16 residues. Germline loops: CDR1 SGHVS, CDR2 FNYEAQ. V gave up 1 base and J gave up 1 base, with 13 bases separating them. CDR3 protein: CASSLGGRTPQETQYF. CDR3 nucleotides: TGTGCCAGCAGCTTAGGAGGGAGAACCCCCCAAGAGACCCAGTACTTC.

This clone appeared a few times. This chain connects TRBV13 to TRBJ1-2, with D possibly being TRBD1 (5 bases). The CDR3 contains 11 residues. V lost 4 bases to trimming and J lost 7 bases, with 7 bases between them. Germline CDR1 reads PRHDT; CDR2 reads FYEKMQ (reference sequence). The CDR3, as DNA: TGTGCCAGCAGCTCCGGGGGTGGCTACACCTTC. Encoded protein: CASSSGGGYTF.

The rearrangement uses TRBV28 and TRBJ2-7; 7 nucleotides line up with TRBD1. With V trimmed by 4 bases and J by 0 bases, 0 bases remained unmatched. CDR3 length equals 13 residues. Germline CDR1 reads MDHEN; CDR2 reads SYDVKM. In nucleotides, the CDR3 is TGTGCCAGCAGTTGGGACAGCTCCTACGAGCAGTACTTC. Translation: CASSWDSSYEQYF.

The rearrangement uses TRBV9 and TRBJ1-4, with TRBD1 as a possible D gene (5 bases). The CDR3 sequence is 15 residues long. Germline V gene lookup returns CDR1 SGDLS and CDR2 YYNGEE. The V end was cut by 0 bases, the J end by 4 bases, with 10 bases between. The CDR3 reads CASSVGGGINEKLFF. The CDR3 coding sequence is TGTGCCAGCAGCGTAGGGGGGGGGATTAATGAAAAACTGTTTTTT.

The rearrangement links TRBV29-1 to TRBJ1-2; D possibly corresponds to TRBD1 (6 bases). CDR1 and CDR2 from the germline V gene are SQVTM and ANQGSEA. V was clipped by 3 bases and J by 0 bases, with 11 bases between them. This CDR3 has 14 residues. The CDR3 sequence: CSVDDRRTNYGYTF. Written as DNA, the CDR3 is TGCAGCGTTGATGACAGGCGTACTAACTATGGCTACACCTTC.

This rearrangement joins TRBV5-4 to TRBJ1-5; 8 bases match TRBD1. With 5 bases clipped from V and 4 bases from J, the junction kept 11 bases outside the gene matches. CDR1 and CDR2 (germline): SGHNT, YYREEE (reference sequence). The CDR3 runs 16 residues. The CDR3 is CASSYDGQGLNQPQHF. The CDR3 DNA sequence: TGTGCCAGCAGTTACGACGGACAGGGCCTTAATCAGCCCCAGCATTTT.

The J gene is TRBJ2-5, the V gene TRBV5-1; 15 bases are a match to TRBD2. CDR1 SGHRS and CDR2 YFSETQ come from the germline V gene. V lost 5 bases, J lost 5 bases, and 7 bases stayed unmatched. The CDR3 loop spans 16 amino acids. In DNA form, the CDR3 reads TGCGCCAGCAGATCCGGACTAGCGGGAGGGGGGGAGACCCAGTACTTC. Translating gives CASRSGLAGGGETQYF.

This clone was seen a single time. The CDR3 region has the DNA TGTGCCAGCAGCTTAAGGGCCCCTTCTAGCGGGAGGGCCCAAGAGACCCAGTACTTC. It translates to CASSLRAPSSGRAQETQYF. This chain connects TRBV7-3 to TRBJ2-5; 12 bases align to TRBD2. The germline V gene has CDR1 SGHTA and CDR2 FQGTGA. Trimming removed 1 base from V and 1 base from J; junction bases left unmatched: 10. The CDR3 consists of 19 residues.

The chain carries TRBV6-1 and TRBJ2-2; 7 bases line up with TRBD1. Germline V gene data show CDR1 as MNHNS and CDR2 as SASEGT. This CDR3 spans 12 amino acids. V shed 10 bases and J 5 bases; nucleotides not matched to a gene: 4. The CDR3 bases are TGTGCCATTGCACAGGGGACCGGGGAGCTGTTTTTT. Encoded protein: CAIAQGTGELFF.

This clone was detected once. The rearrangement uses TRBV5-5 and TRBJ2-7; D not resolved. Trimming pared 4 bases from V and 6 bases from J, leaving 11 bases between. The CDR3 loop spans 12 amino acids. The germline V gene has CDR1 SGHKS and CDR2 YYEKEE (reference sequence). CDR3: CASSPPRSEQYF. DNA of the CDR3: TGTGCCAGCAGCCCCCCAAGGAGCGAGCAGTACTTC.

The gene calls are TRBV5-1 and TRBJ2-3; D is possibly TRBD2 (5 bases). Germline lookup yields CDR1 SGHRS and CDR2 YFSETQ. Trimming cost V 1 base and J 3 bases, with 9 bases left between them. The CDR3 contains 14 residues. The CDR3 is CASSLSEGTDTQYF. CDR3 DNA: TGCGCCAGCAGCTTGAGTGAGGGTACAGATACGCAGTATTTT. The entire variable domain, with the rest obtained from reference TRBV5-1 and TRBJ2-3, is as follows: KAGVTQTPRYLIKTRGQQVTLSCSPISGHRSVSWYQQTPGQGLQFLFEYFSETQRNKGNFPGRFSGRQFSNSRSEMNVSTLELGDSALYLCASSLSEGTDTQYFGPGTRLTVL.

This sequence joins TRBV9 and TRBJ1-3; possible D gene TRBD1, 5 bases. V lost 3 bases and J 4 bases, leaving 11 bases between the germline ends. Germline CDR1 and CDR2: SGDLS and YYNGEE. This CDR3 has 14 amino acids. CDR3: CASSGATVGNTIYF. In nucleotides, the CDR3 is TGTGCCAGCAGCGGAGCGACAGTCGGAAACACCATATATTTT.

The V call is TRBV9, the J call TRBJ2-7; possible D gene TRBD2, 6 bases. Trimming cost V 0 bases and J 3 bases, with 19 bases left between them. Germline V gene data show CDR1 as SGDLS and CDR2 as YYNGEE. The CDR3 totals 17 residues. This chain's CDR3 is CASSVDPMGGLNYEQYF. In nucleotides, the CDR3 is TGTGCCAGCAGCGTAGACCCGATGGGAGGACTTAACTACGAGCAGTACTTC.

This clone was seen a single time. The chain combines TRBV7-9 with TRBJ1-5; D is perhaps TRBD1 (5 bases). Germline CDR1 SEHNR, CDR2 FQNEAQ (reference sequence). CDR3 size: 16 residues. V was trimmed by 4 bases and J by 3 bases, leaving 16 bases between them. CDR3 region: CASSSWGQGPNQPQHF. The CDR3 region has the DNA TGTGCCAGCAGCTCCTGGGGCCAAGGACCCAATCAGCCCCAGCATTTT.

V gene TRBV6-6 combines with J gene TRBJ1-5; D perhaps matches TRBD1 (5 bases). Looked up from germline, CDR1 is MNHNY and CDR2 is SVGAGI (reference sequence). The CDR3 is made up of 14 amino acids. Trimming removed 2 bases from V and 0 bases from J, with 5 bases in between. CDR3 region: CASSYRGSNQPQHF. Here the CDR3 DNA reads TGTGCCAGCAGTTACAGGGGTAGCAATCAGCCCCAGCATTTT.

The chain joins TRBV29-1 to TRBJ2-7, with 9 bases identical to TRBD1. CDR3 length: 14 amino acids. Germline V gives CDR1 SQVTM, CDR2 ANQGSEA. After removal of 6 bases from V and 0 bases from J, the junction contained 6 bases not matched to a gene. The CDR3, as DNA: TGCAGCGTGGCACGACAGGGGGGCTCCTACGAGCAGTACTTC. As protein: CSVARQGGSYEQYF.

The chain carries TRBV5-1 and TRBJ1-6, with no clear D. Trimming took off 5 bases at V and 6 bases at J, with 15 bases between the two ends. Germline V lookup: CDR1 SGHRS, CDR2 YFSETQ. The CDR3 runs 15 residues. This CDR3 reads CASSFSPEGNSPLHF. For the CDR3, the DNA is TGCGCCAGCAGTTTCTCTCCCGAGGGTAATTCACCCCTCCACTTT.

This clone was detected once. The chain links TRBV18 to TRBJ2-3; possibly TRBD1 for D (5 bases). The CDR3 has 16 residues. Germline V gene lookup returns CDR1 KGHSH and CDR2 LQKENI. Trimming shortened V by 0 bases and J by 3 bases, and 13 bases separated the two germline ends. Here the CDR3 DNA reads TGTGCCAGCTCACCACCGGGCAGGGTTTCAACAGATACGCAGTATTTT. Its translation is CASSPPGRVSTDTQYF.

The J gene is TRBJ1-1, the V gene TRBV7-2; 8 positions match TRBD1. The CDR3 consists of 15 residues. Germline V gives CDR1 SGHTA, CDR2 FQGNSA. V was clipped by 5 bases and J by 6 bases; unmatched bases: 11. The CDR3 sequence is CASSESGGYLSEAFF. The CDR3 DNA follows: TGTGCCAGCAGCGAATCAGGGGGCTATTTATCTGAAGCTTTCTTT.

CDR3 in amino acids: CASTLGSRGHQPQHF. In nucleotides, the CDR3 is TGTGCCAGCACTCTGGGGAGCAGGGGGCATCAGCCCCAGCATTTT. The rearrangement joins TRBV28 to TRBJ1-5; 8 bases map to TRBD1. The CDR3 has 15 residues. V lost 7 bases to trimming and J lost 5 bases; unmatched junction nucleotides: 10. Germline CDR1 and CDR2: MDHEN and SYDVKM.

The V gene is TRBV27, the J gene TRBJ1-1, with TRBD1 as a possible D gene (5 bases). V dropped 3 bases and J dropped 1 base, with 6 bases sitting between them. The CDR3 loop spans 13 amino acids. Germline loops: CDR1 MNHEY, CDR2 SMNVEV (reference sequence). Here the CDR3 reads CASSLGGNTEAFF. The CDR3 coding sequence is TGTGCCAGCAGTTTGGGGGGGAACACTGAAGCTTTCTTT.

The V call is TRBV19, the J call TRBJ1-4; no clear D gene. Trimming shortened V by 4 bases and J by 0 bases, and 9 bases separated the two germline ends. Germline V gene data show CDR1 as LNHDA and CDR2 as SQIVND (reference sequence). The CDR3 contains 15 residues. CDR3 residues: CASSTTPSTNEKLFF. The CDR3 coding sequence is TGTGCCAGTAGTACGACACCTTCAACTAATGAAAAACTGTTTTTT.

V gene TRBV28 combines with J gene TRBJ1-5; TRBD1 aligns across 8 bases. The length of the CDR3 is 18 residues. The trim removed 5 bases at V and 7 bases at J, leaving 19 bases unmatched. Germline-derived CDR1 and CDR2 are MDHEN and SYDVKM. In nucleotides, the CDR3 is TGTGCCAGCAGTGGCTCCGGGACAGGCCTAACCGGGACGCAGCCCCAGCATTTT. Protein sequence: CASSGSGTGLTGTQPQHF.

CDR3 sequence (DNA): TGTGCCAGCAGCTTTACTCAGGTCGTCTCACCCCTCCACTTT. As protein: CASSFTQVVSPLHF. The chain uses TRBV7-2 and TRBJ1-6; D remains unclear. The germline V gene encodes CDR1 SGHTA and CDR2 FQGNSA. This CDR3 contains 14 residues. Trimming shortened V by 3 bases and J by 10 bases, and 13 bases separated the two germline ends.

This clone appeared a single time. CDR3 bases: TGTGCCAGCAGTTCAGGACAGGGGACAGATACGCAGTATTTT. Translating gives CASSSGQGTDTQYF. The chain joins TRBV28 to TRBJ2-3, with 9 bases that match TRBD1. V lost 4 bases to trimming and J lost 3 bases; unmatched junction nucleotides: 2. The germline V gene encodes CDR1 MDHEN and CDR2 SYDVKM. The CDR3 extends over 14 amino acids.